This TCR beta chain emerged from a study of PD-1 blockade in classical Hodgkin lymphoma (dated by TCRdb to about 2020). About the study as a whole: Nivolumab dosing was 3 mg/kg intravenously every 2 weeks, continuing until either disease progression or unacceptable toxicity. A peripheral blood immune signature of response to PD-1 blockade in classical Hodgkin lymphoma was defined using TCR beta sequencing and CyTOF.

Points the paper makes about the study in general: Baseline TCR diversity was reported to be lower in newly diagnosed patients than in healthy donors, and even lower in relapsed/refractory patients. The study was restricted to a single clinical trial cohort, and the causes of repertoire differences, possibly disease activity or prior therapy, were left undefined. Lower diversity was observed in patients in whom nivolumab was started less than 1 year after ASCT, and these patients were excluded from later analyses so that confounding by immune reconstitution would be avoided. A significant rise by C4D1 was seen in CD4+ but not CD8+ TCR diversity (p=0.0027 vs p=0.16), with the rise being most apparent in complete responders (p=0.02). Among trial patients, those achieving complete response had baseline diversity similar to that of newly diagnosed patients, while diversity was significantly lower in partial responders and progressors.

The Qiagen DNeasy kit was used to extract genomic DNA from unsorted PBMCs and from the negatively selected CD4+ and CD8+ fractions. TCR beta CDR3 regions were amplified by immunoSEQ multiplex PCR using primers annealing to V and J segments. A synthetic immune receptor repertoire was used to minimize amplification bias, and any residual bias was removed computationally once sequencing was done. Per the authors' processing: Custom Python scripts were used to quantify repertoire diversity as the Shannon entropy index. Unsorted, CD4+ and CD8+ repertoires were analyzed separately, except in combined analyses where CD4+ and CD8+ sequences were merged in silico. A clone counted as expanded when the clone's frequency after treatment rose at least 2-fold relative to C1D1, and clones undetected at baseline were given a pseudocount of 0.5. Clones with 0 or 1 copy at C1D1 were classified as singleton clones, and clones with 2 or more copies were classified as non-singleton clones. Clones expanded in unsorted samples were labelled as CD4+, CD8+ or unknown by matching protein sequences in sorted samples from the same patient. Wilcoxon tests on paired samples were used to test changes in diversity from C1D1 to C4D1. In TCRdb, the immuneACCESS table is reduced to in-frame sequences with V and J assigned. These tables do not hold every clone; where another copy was compared, an unresolved V gene accounts for under half, and the others remain unexplained. The DNA was the basis for D and trimming; V, J and clone size are from that table. This sample holds approximately 160,000 clones; around 73% were observed only once. Roughly 10% of the sample lies in the top ten.

The CDR3 sequence holds 12 residues, the cysteine and phenylalanine included. Just CDR3 DNA is preserved here, 36 bases in frame from base 1. CDR1 and CDR2 were assigned from the germline V gene as MNHEY and SVGAGI. V and J lose 6 bases and 1 base, and a span of 6 bases separates them. A note on this clone: Its antigen is not yet known. Qualities for individual bases were not recorded, and no much larger clone is one base off.

Explained via the paper, the time point label denotes: cycle 2 day 1 (C2D1) of nivolumab. Every trial patient had relapsed following autologous stem cell transplantation, and prior brentuximab vedotin exposure was what differed among cohorts A, B and C. A total of under 70 patients with relapsed/refractory classical Hodgkin lymphoma made up the trial cohort, and each patient's best overall response was complete response, partial response or progressive disease. Trial patients were treated with single-agent nivolumab in the multi-cohort phase II CheckMate 205 trial. An independent review committee assessed best overall response using the 2007 International Working Group response criteria. PBMCs from the trial were collected at three points: immediately before nivolumab initiation (C1D1), and during therapy at cycle 2 day 1 and cycle 4 day 1. Peripheral blood was collected in 8 mL Vacutainer Cell Preparation Tubes, from which PBMCs were isolated by centrifugation and then cryopreserved.

Recombination joined TRBV6-5 with TRBJ2-5; a confident D gene designation cannot be given. The source was peripheral blood mononuclear cells (PBMCs), collected before the second cycle of nivolumab. This TCR derives from a human donor with classical Hodgkin lymphoma. The DNA sequence is TGTGCCAGCAGCCGAGCCCAAGAGACCCAGTACTTC. This gives the protein CASSRAQETQYF.